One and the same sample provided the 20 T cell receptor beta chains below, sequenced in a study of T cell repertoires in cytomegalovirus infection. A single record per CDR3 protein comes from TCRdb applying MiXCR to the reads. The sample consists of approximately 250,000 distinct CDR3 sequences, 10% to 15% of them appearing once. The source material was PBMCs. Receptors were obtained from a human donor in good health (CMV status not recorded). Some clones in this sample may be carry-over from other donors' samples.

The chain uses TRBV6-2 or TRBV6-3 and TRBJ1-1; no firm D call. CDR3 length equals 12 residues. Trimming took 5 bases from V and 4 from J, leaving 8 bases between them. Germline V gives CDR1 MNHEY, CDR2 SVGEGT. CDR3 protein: CASSRETTEAFF. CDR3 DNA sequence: TGTGCCAGCAGTCGGGAAACCACTGAAGCTTTCTTT.

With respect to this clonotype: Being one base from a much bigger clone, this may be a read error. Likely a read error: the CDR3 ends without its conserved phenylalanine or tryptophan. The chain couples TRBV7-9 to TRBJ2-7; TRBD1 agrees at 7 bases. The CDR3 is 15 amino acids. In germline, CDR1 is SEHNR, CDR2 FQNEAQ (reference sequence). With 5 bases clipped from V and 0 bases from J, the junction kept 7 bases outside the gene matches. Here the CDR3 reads CASSPPGQHSYEQYL. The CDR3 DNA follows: TGTGCCAGCAGCCCACCGGGACAGCACTCCTACGAGCAGTACCTC.

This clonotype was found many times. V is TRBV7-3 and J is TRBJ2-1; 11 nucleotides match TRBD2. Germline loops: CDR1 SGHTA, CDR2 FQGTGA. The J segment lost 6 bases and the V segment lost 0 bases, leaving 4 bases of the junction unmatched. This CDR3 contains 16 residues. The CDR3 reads CASSLTRLAGGNEQFF. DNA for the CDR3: TGTGCCAGCAGCTTAACGCGGCTAGCGGGGGGCAATGAGCAGTTCTTC.

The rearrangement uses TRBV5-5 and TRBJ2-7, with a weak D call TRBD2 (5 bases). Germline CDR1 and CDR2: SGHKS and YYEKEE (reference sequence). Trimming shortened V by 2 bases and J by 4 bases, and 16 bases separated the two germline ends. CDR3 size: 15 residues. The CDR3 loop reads CASSFSMSGSYEQYF. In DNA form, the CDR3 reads TGTGCCAGCAGCTTTTCCATGAGCGGTTCTTACGAGCAGTACTTC.

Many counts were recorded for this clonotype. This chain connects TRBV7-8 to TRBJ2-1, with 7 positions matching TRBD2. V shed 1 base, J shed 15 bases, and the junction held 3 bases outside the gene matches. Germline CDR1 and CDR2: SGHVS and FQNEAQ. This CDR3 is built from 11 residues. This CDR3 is CASSLGLAPFF. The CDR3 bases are TGTGCCAGCAGCTTAGGACTAGCTCCGTTCTTC.

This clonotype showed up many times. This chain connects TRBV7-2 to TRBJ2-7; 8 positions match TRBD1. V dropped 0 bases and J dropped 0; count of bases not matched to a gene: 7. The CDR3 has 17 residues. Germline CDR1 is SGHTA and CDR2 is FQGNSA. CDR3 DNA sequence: TGTGCCAGCAGCTTAGCCATCTCAGGGGGCAGCTCCTACGAGCAGTACTTC. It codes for CASSLAISGGSSYEQYF.

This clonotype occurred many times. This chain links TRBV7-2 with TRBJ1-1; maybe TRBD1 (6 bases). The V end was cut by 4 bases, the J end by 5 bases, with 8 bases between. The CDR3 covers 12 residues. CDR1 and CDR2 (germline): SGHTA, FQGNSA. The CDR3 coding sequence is TGTGCCAGCAGCTACAGGGAAACTGAAGCTTTCTTT. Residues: CASSYRETEAFF.

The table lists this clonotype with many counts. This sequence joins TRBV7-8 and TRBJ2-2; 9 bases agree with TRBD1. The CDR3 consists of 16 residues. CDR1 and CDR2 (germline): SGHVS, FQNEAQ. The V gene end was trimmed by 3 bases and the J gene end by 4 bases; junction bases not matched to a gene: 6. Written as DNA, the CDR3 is TGTGCCAGCAGCTTGTGGGACAGGGTTGGCACCGGGGAGCTGTTTTTT. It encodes CASSLWDRVGTGELFF.

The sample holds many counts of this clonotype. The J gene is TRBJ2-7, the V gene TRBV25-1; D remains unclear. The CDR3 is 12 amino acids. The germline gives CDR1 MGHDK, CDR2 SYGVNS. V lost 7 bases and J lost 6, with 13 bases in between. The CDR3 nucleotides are TGTGCCAGCAATCCGCTCAACGGCGAGCAGTACTTC. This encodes CASNPLNGEQYF.

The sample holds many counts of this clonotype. The CDR3 is CASSLVGLSGANVLTF. In DNA form, the CDR3 reads TGTGCCAGCAGCTTAGTTGGCCTCTCTGGGGCCAACGTCCTGACTTTC. V and J are TRBV7-2 and TRBJ2-6; no clear D. From germline, CDR1 is SGHTA and CDR2 FQGNSA. This CDR3 contains 16 residues. Deletions cut 1 base from V and 0 bases from J, with 7 bases between.

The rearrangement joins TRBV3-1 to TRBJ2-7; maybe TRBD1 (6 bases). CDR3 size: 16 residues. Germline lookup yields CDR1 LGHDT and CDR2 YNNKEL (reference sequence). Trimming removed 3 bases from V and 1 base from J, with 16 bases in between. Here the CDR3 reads CASSQVVRGPSYEQYF. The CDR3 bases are TGTGCCAGCAGCCAGGTCGTCAGGGGCCCTTCCTACGAGCAGTACTTC.

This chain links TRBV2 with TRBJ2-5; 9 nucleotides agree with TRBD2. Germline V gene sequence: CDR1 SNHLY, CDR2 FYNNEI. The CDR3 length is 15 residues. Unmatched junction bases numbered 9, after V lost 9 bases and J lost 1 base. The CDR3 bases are TGTGCCAGGGGAGGGCCTAGCGGGGCCCAAGAGACCCAGTACTTC. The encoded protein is CARGGPSGAQETQYF. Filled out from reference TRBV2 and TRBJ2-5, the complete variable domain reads EPEVTQTPSHQVTQMGQEVILRCVPISNHLYFYWYRQILGQKVEFLVSFYNNEISEKSEIFDDQFSVERPDGSNFTLKIRSTKLEDSAMYFCARGGPSGAQETQYFGPGTRLLVL.

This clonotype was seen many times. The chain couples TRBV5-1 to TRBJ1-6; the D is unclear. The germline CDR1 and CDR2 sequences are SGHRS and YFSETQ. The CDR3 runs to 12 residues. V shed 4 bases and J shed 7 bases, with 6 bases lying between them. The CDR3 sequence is CASSGENSPLHF. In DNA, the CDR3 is TGCGCCAGCAGCGGGGAGAATTCACCCCTCCACTTT.

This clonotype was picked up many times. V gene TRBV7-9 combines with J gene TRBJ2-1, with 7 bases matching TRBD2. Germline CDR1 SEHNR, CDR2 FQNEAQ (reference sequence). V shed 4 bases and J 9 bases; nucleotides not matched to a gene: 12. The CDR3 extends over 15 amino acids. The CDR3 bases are TGTGCCAGCAGCTCTCGGGAGGCCGCAGGGTCTGAGCAGTTCTTC. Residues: CASSSREAAGSEQFF.

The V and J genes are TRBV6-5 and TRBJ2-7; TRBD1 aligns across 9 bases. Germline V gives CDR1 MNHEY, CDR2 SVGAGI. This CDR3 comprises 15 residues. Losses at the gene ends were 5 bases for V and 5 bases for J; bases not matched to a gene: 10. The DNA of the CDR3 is TGTGCCAGCAGTCAGTACGGACAGGGGAAGAACGAGCAGTACTTC. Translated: CASSQYGQGKNEQYF.

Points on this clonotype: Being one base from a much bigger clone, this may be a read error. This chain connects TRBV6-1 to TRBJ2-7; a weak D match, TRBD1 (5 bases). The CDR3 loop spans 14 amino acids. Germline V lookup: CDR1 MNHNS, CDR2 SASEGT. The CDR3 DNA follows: TGTGTCAGCAGTGAAGGACCGAGACAGTACGAGCAGTACTTC. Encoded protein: CVSSEGPRQYEQYF.

Written as DNA, the CDR3 is TGTGCCAGCAGCCCCAGCGGACAGTCTAATGAAAAACTGTTTTTT. Amino acids: CASSPSGQSNEKLFF. The V and J genes are TRBV9 and TRBJ1-4; possible D gene TRBD1, 6 bases. The CDR3 has 15 amino acids. Germline CDR1 and CDR2: SGDLS and YYNGEE. V lost 4 bases, J lost 3 bases, and 13 bases lay in between.

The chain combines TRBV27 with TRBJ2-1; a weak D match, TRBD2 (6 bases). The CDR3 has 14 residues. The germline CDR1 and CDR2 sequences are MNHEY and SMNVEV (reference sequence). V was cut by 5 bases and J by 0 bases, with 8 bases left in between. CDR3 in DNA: TGTGCCAGCAGTACGACTAGCTCCTACAATGAGCAGTTCTTC. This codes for CASSTTSSYNEQFF.

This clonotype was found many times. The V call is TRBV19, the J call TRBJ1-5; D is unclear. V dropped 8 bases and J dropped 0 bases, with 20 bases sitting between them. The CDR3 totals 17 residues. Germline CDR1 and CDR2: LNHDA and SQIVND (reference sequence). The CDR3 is CASQGRPRGYSNQPQHF. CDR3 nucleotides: TGTGCCAGTCAAGGTCGTCCCCGCGGATATAGCAATCAGCCCCAGCATTTT.

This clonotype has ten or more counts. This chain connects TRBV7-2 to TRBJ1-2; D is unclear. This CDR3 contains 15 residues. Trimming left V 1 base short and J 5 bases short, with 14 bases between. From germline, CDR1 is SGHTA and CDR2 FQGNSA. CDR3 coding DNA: TGTGCCAGCAGCTTAGTTTCACATACCATTTATGGCTACACCTTC. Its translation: CASSLVSHTIYGYTF.